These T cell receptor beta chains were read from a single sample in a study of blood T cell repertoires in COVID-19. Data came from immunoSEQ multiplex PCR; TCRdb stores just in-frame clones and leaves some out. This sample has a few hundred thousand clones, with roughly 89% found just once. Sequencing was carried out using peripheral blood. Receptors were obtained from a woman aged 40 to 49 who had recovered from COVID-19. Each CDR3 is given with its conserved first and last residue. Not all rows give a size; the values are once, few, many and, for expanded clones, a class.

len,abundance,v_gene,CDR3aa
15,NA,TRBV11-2,CASSERDRSSYEQYF
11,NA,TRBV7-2,CASSLYYGYTF
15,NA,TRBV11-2,CASSPRGDSTEKLFF
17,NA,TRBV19,CASSPWVAVSSYNEQFF
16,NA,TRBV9,CASSVDGLAELRTQYF
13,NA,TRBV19,CASTPGGGYGYTF
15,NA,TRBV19,CASSALTGGADGYTF
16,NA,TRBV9,CASSDAPGLAYNEQFF
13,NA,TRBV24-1,CATSTHRDSEQYF
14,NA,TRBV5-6,CASRPGWSYSPLHF
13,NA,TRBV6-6,CATLMGGGTEAFF
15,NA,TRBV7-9,CASSLMAGVPYEQYF
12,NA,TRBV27,CASSLSRETQYF
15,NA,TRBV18,CASSPSLGAKETQYF
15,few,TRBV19,CASSIDRETYSPLHF
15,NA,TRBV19,CASSIGSGIYNEQFF
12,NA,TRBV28,CATGTGDEKLFF
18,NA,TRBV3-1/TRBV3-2,CASSQDRRGRGRLKTQYF
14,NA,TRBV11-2,CASSSSGELYTQYF
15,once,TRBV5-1,CASSLEDSLYNEQFF
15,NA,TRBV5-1,CASSLKGVGTDTQYF
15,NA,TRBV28,CASSPTTGGWKPQHF
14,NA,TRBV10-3,CAISEYRTEETQYF
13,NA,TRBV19,CASSIWTDYGYTF
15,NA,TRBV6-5,CASRPNSSGRDEQFF
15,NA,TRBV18,CASSPLGEANYGYTF
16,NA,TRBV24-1,CATSEPLAGGNNEQFF
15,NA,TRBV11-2,CASSGAPGAGREQFF
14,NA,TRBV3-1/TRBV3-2,CASSQGGGSIAQHF
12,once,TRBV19,CASSKQGETQYF
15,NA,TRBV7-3,CASSINTGGNSPLHF
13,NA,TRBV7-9,CASSLRESYGYTF
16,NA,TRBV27,CASSSLGQGEGYGYTF
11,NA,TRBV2,CASTGEETQYF
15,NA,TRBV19,CASTPPKYTTGELFF
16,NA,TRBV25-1,CASRRGWGGVNTEAFF
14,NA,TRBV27,CASSLSLAWETQYF
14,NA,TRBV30,CAWSVLGTDQPQHF
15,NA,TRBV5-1,CASSLEPGTGDTQYF
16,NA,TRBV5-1,CASSVTGTGSAGELFF
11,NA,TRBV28,CATLGGGEQFF
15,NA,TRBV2,CASSEMESKNNEQFF
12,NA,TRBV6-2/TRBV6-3,CASSSGGTEAFF
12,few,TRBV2,CASARVFDEQFF
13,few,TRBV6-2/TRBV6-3,CASSGGTGHGYTF
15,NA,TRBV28,CASSPPGTGGYEQYF
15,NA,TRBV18,CASSLLAGDYNEQFF
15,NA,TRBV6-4,CASSESAGGNQPQHF
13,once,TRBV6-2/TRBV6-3,CASSTTGGWRYTF
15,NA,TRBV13,CASSVTSGGGYEQYF
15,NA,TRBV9,CASSAGLEPGQKAFF
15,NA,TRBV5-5,CASSPRAPQGYEQYF